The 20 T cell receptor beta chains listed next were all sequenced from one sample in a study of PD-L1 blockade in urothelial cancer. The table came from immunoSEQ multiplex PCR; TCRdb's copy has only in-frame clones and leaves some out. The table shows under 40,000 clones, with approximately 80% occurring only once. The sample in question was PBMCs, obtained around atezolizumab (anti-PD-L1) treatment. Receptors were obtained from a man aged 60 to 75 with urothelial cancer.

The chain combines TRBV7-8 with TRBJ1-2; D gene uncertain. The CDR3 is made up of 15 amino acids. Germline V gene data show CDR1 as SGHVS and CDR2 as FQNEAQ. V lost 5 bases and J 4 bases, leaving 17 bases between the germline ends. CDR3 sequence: CASSPSGDPLYGYTF. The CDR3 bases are TGTGCCAGCAGCCCCAGCGGAGATCCCCTCTATGGCTACACCTTC. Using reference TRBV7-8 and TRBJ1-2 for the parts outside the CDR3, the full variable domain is GAGVSQSPRYKVAKRGQDVALRCDPISGHVSLFWYQQALGQGPEFLTYFQNEAQLDKSGLPSDRFFAERPEGSVSTLKIQRTQQEDSAVYLCASSPSGDPLYGYTFGSGTRLTVV.

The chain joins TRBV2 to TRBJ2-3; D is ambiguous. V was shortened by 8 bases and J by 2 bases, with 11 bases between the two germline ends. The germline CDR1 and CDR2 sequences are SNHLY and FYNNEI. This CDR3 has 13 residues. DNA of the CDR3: TGTGCCAGCGCGGCTATAGTCACAGATACGCAGTATTTT. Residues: CASAAIVTDTQYF.

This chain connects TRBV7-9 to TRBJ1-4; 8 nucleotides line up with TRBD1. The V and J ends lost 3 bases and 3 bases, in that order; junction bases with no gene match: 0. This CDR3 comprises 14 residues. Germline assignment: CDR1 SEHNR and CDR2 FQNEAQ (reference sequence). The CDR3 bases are TGTGCCAGCAGCTTGACAGGGGCTAATGAAAAACTGTTTTTT. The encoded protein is CASSLTGANEKLFF. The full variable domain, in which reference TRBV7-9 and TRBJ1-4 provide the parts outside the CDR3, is DTGVSQNPRHKITKRGQNVTFRCDPISEHNRLYWYRQTLGQGPEFLTYFQNEAQLEKSRLLSDRFSAERPKGSFSTLEIQRTEQGDSAMYLCASSLTGANEKLFFGSGTQLSVL.

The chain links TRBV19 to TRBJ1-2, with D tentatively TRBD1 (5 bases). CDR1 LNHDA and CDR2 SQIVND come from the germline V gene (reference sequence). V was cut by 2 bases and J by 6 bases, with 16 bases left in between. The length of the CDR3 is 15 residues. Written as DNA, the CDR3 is TGTGCCAGTAGTATACTCCCCGATGTGGGGCATGGCTACACCTTC. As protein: CASSILPDVGHGYTF.

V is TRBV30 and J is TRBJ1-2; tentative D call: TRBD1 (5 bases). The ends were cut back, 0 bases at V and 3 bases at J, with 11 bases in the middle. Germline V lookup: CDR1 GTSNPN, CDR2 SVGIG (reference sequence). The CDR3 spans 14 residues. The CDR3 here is CAWSVGGGHYGYTF. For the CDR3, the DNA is TGTGCCTGGAGTGTGGGGGGGGGTCACTATGGCTACACCTTC.

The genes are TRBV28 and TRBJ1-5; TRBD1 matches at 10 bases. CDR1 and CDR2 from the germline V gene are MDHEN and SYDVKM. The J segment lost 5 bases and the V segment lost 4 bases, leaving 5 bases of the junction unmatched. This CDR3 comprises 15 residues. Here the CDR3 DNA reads TGTGCCAGCAGTTCGCCGGGACAGGGGCATCAGCCCCAGCATTTT. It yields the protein CASSSPGQGHQPQHF.

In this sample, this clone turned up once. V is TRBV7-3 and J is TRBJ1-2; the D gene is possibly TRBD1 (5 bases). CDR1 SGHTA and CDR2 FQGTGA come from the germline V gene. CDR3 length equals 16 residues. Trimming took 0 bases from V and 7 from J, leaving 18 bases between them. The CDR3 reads CASSLTTAGLGSGYTF. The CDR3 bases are TGTGCCAGCAGCTTAACTACAGCAGGGCTGGGCTCTGGCTACACCTTC.

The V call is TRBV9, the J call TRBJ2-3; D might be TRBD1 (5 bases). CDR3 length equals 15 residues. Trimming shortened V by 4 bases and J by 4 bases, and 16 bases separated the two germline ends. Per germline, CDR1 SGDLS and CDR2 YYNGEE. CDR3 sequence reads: CASSNQGGVADTQYF. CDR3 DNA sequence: TGTGCCAGCAGCAATCAGGGTGGTGTTGCAGATACGCAGTATTTT.

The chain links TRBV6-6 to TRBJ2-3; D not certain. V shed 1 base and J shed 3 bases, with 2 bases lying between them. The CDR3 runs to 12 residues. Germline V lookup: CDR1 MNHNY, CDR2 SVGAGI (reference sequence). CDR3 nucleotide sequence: TGTGCCAGCAGTTACTTAACAGATACGCAGTATTTT. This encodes CASSYLTDTQYF.

DNA for the CDR3: TGTGCCAGCAGCTTGTGGGGGACAGGGAGCTCCTACGAGCAGTACTTC. Translated: CASSLWGTGSSYEQYF. The V and J genes are TRBV5-5 and TRBJ2-7; 9 nucleotides line up with TRBD1. There are 16 residues in the CDR3. Germline assignment: CDR1 SGHKS and CDR2 YYEKEE (reference sequence). Losses at the gene ends were 1 base for V and 0 bases for J; bases not matched to a gene: 5.

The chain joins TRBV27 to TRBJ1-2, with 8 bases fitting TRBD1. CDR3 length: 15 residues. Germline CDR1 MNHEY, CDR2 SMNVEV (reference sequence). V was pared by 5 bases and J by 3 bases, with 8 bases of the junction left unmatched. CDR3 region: CASSNRDRTHYGYTF. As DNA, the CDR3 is TGTGCCAGCAGTAACCGGGACAGGACCCACTATGGCTACACCTTC.

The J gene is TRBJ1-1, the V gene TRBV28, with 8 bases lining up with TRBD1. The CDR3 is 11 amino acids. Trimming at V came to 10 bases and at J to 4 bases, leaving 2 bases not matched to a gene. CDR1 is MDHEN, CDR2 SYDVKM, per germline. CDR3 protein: CATGQGTEAFF. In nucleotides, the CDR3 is TGTGCCACAGGACAGGGCACTGAAGCTTTCTTT.

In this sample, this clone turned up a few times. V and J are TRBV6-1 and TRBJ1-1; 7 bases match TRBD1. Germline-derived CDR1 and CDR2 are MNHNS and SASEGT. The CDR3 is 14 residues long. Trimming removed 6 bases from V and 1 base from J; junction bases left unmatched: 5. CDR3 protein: CASSAGTENTEAFF. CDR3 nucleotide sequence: TGTGCCAGCAGCGCCGGGACAGAGAACACTGAAGCTTTCTTT.

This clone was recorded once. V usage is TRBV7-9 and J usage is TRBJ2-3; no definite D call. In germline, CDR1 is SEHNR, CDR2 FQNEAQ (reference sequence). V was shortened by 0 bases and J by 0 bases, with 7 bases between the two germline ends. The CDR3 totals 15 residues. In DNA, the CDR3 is TGTGCCAGCAGCTTAGCCTCGCGAAGCACAGATACGCAGTATTTT. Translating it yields CASSLASRSTDTQYF. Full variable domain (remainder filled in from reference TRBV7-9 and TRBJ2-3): DTGVSQNPRHKITKRGQNVTFRCDPISEHNRLYWYRQTLGQGPEFLTYFQNEAQLEKSRLLSDRFSAERPKGSFSTLEIQRTEQGDSAMYLCASSLASRSTDTQYFGPGTRLTVL.

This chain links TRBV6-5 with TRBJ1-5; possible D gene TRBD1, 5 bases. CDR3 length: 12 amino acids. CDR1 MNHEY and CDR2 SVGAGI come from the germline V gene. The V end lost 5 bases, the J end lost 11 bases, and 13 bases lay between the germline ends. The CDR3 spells CASSEFFRAQHF. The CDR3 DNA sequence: TGTGCCAGCAGTGAATTTTTCAGGGCCCAGCATTTT.

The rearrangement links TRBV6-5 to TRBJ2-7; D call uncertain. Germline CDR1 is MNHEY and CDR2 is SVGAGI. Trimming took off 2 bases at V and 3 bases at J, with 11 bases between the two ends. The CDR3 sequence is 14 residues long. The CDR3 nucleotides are TGTGCCAGCAGTTACCGCGTGTGGAGCTACGAGCAGTACTTC. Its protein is CASSYRVWSYEQYF.

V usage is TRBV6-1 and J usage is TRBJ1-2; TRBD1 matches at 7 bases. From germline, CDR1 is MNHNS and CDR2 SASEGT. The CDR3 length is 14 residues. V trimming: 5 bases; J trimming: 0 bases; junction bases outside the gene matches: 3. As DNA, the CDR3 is TGTGCCAGCAGTAGGGACAGAACTAACTATGGCTACACCTTC. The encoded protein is CASSRDRTNYGYTF.

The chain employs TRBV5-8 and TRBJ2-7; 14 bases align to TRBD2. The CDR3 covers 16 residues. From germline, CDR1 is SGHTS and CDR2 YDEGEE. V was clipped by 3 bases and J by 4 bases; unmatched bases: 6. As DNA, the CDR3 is TGTGCCAGCAGCTCGATGGGACTAGCGGGGGAGTACGAGCAGTACTTC. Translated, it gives CASSSMGLAGEYEQYF.

CDR3 bases: TGTGCCAGCAGCTTAGAGACAGGGACGCAGTATTTT. Amino acids: CASSLETGTQYF. V gene TRBV7-9 combines with J gene TRBJ2-3, with 7 bases fitting TRBD1. V shed 1 base and J 9 bases; nucleotides not matched to a gene: 1. The CDR3 runs 12 residues. Germline values: CDR1 SEHNR, CDR2 FQNEAQ (reference sequence).

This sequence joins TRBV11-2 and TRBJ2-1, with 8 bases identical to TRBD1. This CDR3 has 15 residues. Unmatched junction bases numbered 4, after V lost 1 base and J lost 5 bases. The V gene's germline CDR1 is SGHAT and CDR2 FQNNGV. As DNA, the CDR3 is TGTGCCAGCAGCTTAGGGACAGGGATGGACAATGAGCAGTTCTTC. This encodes CASSLGTGMDNEQFF.